This T cell receptor beta chain was found in a study of blood T cell repertoires in COVID-19. Looking at the study overall: The United States, Italy and Spain were the sources of the acute and convalescent COVID-19 samples.

In the study's own analysis: By means of reference gene primer amplification, nucleated cell counts were estimated. Libraries were prepared by immunoSEQ multiplex PCR; TCRdb keeps only in-frame clonotypes and omits some of them. From that table come the V and J calls and clone size; the DNA was used to work out D and trimming. The sample carries approximately 91,000 clones, about 80% recorded once. About this clone itself: The junction does not match germline at one end; this may be a read error.

CDR3 length equals 16 residues. Per germline, CDR1 MGHDK and CDR2 SYGVNS. The gene calls are TRBV25-1 and TRBJ2-7, with 7 bases lining up with TRBD1. The sequence came from a man between 65 and 85 years old with acute or convalescent COVID-19. The sample comprised peripheral blood. Written as DNA, the CDR3 is TGTGCCAGCAGTCCCATCGACAGGGTAGGCCCCTATGAGCAGTACTTC. Translated, it gives CASSPIDRVGPYEQYF.